These 5 T cell receptor beta chains came from one sample sequenced in a study of blood T cell repertoires in COVID-19 (TCRdb year 2020). The library was prepared using the immunoSEQ multiplex PCR assay. TCRdb took over this immuneACCESS table, retaining in-frame rearrangements with V and J assigned. Such tables are incomplete; in checked studies, under half of the missing clones stem from an unresolved V gene, and the remainder is unexplained. Within this sample are 300,000 to 450,000 clones, with around 87% of them counted one time only. The top ten clones comprise around 1.9% of the sample. The specimen was PBMCs or T cells enriched from blood (not recorded which). Receptor source: a man aged 35-49 years in a cohort exposed to, infected with or recovered from COVID-19 (not recorded which).

The CDR3 reads CASSSTGQGTDTQYF. CDR3 in DNA: TGTGCCAGCAGCTCCACTGGACAGGGCACAGATACGCAGTATTTT. The chain uses TRBV7-3 and TRBJ2-3; 7 bases map to TRBD1. The trim removed 4 bases at V and 1 base at J, leaving 5 bases unmatched. Germline V lookup: CDR1 SGHTA, CDR2 FQGTGA. CDR3 length: 15 amino acids.

The CDR3 bases are TGTGCCAGCAGCTTAGATGGCGGGACAGAAGTTAACTATGGCTACACCTTC. This translates into CASSLDGGTEVNYGYTF. The chain carries TRBV11-2 and TRBJ1-2; 7 bases are shared with TRBD1. Looked up from germline, CDR1 is SGHAT and CDR2 is FQNNGV. Trimming removed 0 bases from V and 1 base from J; junction bases left unmatched: 8. The CDR3 has 17 amino acids.

The chain is built from TRBV18 and TRBJ2-7; 12 nucleotides line up with TRBD2. The V gene's germline CDR1 is KGHSH and CDR2 LQKENI. Trimming cost V 3 bases and J 6 bases; bases outside gene matches: 9. This CDR3 has 16 amino acids. The chain's CDR3 is CASSPSGTSGPPEQYF. The DNA of the CDR3 is TGTGCCAGCTCACCCTCCGGGACTAGCGGGCCGCCCGAGCAGTACTTC. The whole variable domain, filled in from reference TRBV18 and TRBJ2-7, reads NAGVMQNPRHLVRRRGQEARLRCSPMKGHSHVYWYRQLPEEGLKFMVYLQKENIIDESGMPKERFSAEFPKEGPSILRIQQVVRGDSAAYFCASSPSGTSGPPEQYFGPGTRLTVT.

The chain has TRBV4-1 and TRBJ2-5, with a tentative D call TRBD2 (7 bases). V was clipped by 0 bases and J by 4 bases, with 15 bases between them. CDR3 size: 16 residues. From germline, CDR1 is MGHRA and CDR2 YSYEKL. The CDR3 DNA follows: TGCGCCAGCAGCCAAGAAATCAAGGGAGGGGGAGAGACCCAGTACTTC. This translates into CASSQEIKGGGETQYF.

The chain combines TRBV7-6 with TRBJ2-1; 12 bases fit TRBD2. V was pared by 4 bases and J by 8 bases, with 6 bases of the junction left unmatched. This CDR3 comprises 15 residues. Germline loops: CDR1 SGHVS, CDR2 FNYEAQ. CDR3 residues: CASSSPSGRADEQFF. CDR3 DNA sequence: TGTGCCAGCAGCTCTCCTAGCGGGAGGGCCGATGAGCAGTTCTTC.